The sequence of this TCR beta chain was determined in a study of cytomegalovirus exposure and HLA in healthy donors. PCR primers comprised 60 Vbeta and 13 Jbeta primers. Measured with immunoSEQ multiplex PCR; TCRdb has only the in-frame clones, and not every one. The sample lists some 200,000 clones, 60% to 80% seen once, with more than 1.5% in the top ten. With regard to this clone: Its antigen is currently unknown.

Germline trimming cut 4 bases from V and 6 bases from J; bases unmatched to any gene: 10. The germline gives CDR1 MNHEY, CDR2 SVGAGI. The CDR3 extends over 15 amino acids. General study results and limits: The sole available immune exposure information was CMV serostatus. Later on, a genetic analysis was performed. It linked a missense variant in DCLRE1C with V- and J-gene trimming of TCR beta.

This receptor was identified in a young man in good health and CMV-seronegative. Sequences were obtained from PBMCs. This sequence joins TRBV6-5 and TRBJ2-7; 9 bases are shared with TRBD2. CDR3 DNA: TGTGCCAGCAGTTCAAGCGGGAGGCAAGGGTCCGAGCAGTACTTC. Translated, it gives CASSSSGRQGSEQYF.